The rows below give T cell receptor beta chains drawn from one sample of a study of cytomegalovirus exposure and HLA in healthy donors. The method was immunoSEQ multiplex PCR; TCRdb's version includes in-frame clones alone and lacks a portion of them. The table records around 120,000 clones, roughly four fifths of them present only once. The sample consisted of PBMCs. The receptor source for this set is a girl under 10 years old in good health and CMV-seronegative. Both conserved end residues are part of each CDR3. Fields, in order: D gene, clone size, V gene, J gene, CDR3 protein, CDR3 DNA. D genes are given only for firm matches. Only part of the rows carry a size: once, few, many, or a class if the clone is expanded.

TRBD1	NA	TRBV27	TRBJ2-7	CASSSTKLGQGEGNEQYF	TGTGCCAGCAGTTCGACGAAACTGGGACAGGGGGAAGGTAACGAGCAGTACTTC
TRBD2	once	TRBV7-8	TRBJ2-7	CASSTPGLAGEEPHEQYF	TGTGCCAGCAGCACCCCGGGACTAGCGGGAGAAGAACCCCACGAGCAGTACTTC
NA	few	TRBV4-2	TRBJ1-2	CASSQEIQVGGYGYTF	TGTGCCAGCAGCCAAGAAATTCAGGTGGGAGGCTATGGCTACACCTTC
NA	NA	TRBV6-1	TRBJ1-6	CASGGARNSPLHF	TGTGCCAGCGGGGGGGCGCGGAATTCACCCCTCCACTTT
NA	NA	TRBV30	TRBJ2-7	CAPSPGTGISYEQYF	TGTGCCCCCAGTCCCGGCACAGGGATCTCCTACGAGCAGTACTTC
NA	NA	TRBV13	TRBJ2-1	CASSLERWNEQFF	TGTGCCAGCAGCTTAGAGCGGTGGAATGAGCAGTTCTTC
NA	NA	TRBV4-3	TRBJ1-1	CASSQVPRENTEAFF	TGCGCCAGCAGCCAAGTACCCCGAGAGAACACTGAAGCTTTCTTT
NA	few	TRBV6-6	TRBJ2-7	CASSSIIGGLNEQYF	TGTGCCAGCAGTTCCATTATTGGAGGGCTTAACGAGCAGTACTTC
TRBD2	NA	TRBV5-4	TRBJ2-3	CASSLSGGSTDTQYF	TGTGCCAGCAGCTTAAGCGGGGGTAGCACAGATACGCAGTATTTT
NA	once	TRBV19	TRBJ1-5	CASSIGWLGNQPQHF	TGTGCCAGTAGTATAGGATGGCTGGGCAATCAGCCCCAGCATTTT
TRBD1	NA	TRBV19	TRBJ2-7	CASRGTGSSHTYEQYF	TGTGCCAGTAGAGGGACAGGGTCCTCTCATACCTACGAGCAGTACTTC
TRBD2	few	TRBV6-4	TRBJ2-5	CASSLTSGGAETQYF	TGTGCCAGCAGCCTGACTAGCGGGGGGGCCGAGACCCAGTACTTC
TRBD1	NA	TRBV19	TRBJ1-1	CASSIGTANTEAFF	TGTGCCAGTAGTATTGGGACAGCGAACACTGAAGCTTTCTTT
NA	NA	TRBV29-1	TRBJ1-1	CSVVVRGGARTEAFF	TGCAGCGTTGTGGTCCGTGGGGGGGCTCGGACTGAAGCTTTCTTT
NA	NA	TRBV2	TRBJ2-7	CASSGSSGPWEQYF	TGTGCCAGCTCTGGTTCGAGCGGTCCCTGGGAGCAGTACTTC
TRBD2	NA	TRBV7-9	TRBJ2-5	CASSPSGPQETQYF	TGTGCCAGCAGCCCTAGCGGGCCACAAGAGACCCAGTACTTC
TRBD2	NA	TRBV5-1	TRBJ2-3	CASSLVTSGSSDTQYF	TGCGCCAGCAGCTTGGTTACTAGCGGGAGCTCAGATACGCAGTATTTT
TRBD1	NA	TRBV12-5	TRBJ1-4	CASGFHGQVGGKLFF	TGTGCTAGTGGTTTCCATGGACAGGTAGGGGGAAAACTGTTTTTT
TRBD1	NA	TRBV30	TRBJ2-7	CAWSEGRGSEQYF	TGTGCCTGGAGTGAGGGCAGGGGGTCCGAGCAGTACTTC
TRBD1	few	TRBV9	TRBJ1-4	CASSGGQGLEKLFF	TGTGCCAGCAGCGGTGGACAGGGCCTCGAAAAACTGTTTTTT
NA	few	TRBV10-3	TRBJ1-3	CAISESWDIGNTIYF	TGTGCCATCAGTGAGTCCTGGGACATCGGAAACACCATATATTTT
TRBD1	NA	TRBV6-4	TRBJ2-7	CASPFPGTGDGSYEQYF	TGTGCCAGCCCGTTCCCCGGGACAGGGGACGGCTCCTACGAGCAGTACTTC
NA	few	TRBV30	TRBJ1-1	CAWTSRENTEAFF	TGTGCCTGGACAAGTAGAGAGAACACTGAAGCTTTCTTT
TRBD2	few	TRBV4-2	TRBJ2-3	CASSQGLAGGPSTDTQYF	TGTGCCAGCAGCCAAGGACTAGCGGGGGGCCCCTCCACAGATACGCAGTATTTT
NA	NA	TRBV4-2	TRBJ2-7	CASSPRSRENEQYF	TGTGCCAGCAGCCCGAGAAGCCGGGAGAACGAGCAGTACTTC
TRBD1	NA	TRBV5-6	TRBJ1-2	CASKMTGAVGGYTF	TGTGCCAGCAAAATGACAGGGGCAGTTGGAGGCTACACCTTC
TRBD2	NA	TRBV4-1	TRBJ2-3	CASSQVGLAGGTDTQYF	TGCGCCAGCAGCCAAGTCGGACTAGCGGGAGGCACAGATACGCAGTATTTT
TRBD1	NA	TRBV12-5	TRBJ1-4	CASGRLQGASEKLFF	TGTGCTAGTGGACGATTACAGGGGGCTAGTGAAAAACTGTTTTTT
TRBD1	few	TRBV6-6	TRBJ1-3	CASSLGTGSSGNTIYF	TGTGCCAGCAGTCTCGGGACAGGGAGCTCTGGAAACACCATATATTTT
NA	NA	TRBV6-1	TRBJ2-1	CASSEGAEEIFSYNEQFF	TGTGCCAGCAGTGAAGGGGCGGAGGAAATTTTCTCCTACAATGAGCAGTTCTTC
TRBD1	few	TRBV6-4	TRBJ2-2	CASSPGQGGGETGELFF	TGTGCCAGCAGCCCCGGACAGGGCGGAGGGGAGACCGGGGAGCTGTTTTTT
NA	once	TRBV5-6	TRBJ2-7	CASSVKAQRLAFYEQYF	TGTGCCAGCAGCGTTAAAGCCCAGCGGTTGGCTTTCTACGAGCAGTACTTC
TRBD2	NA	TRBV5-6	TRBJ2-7	CASSSNRDYVTYEQYF	TGTGCCAGCAGCTCTAACCGGGACTATGTTACCTACGAGCAGTACTTC
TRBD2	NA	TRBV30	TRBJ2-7	CAWTRDNPGGGTHEQYF	TGTGCCTGGACCAGAGACAACCCCGGGGGGGGTACCCACGAGCAGTACTTC
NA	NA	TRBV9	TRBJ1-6	CANSVEGGSYNSPLHF	TGTGCCAACAGCGTAGAGGGAGGCTCCTATAATTCACCCCTCCACTTT
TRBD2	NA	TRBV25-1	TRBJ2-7	CASSESTSGFFYEQYF	TGTGCCAGCAGTGAATCGACTAGCGGGTTTTTCTACGAGCAGTACTTC
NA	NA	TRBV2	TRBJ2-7	CASSDPPAVEQYF	TGTGCCAGCAGTGACCCCCCCGCGGTCGAGCAGTACTTC
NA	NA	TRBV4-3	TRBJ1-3	CASSQVKYADEVVNTIYF	TGCGCCAGCAGCCAAGTTAAATACGCGGATGAGGTAGTCAACACCATATATTTT
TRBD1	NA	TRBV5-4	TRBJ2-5	CASSRAQTGELETQYF	TGTGCCAGCAGCCGAGCCCAGACAGGGGAGTTGGAGACCCAGTACTTC
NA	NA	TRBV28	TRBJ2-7	CASSLSAYEQYF	TGTGCCAGCAGTTTATCCGCGTACGAGCAGTACTTC
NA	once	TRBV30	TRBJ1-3	CAWMGAAGNTIYF	TGTGCCTGGATGGGGGCGGCTGGAAACACCATATATTTT